This TCR beta chain was found in a study of glioma-infiltrating T cells. A note on this clonotype: Its target is not known.

Overall study findings and caveats: Tissue-blood divergence was below expectation in non-neoplastic patients, above in gliomas.

Amplification of TCR alpha and beta CDR3 regions from RNA used iRepertoire nested multiplex PCR. For one-step reverse transcription and amplification, about 90-400 ng of tissue mRNA or PBMC total RNA was used. TCRdb re-called the multiplex PCR reads with MiXCR, one entry per CDR3 protein. The sample has some 10,000 distinct CDR3 sequences, roughly 53% seen once; the top ten hold 20% to 25%. Sample: glioma tissue, nonneoplastic brain tissue, or PBMCs (not recorded which). This sequence was found in a human donor with low-grade glioma or glioblastoma, undergoing nonglioma brain surgery, or in good health (not recorded which).

The CDR3 here is CASRADSNAQHF. CDR3 bases: TGTGCCAGCAGAGCAGATAGCAATGCCCAGCATTTT. This chain connects TRBV2 to TRBJ1-5, with D unclear. The CDR3 consists of 12 residues. V gave up 6 bases and J gave up 11 bases, with 14 bases separating them. In germline, CDR1 is SNHLY, CDR2 FYNNEI.